This T cell receptor (beta chain) stems from a study of shared clonotypes between healthy human individuals. CDR3 size: 15 residues. The germline V gene has CDR1 SGHRS and CDR2 YFSETQ. In regard to this clone: The antigen remains unidentified.

Study-wide points: Clonotype sharing among donors, it was expected, would be affected by sequencing depth. A reduction in generation probabilities was seen for non-shared clonotypes relative to those shared by all four donors.

The table came from immunoSEQ multiplex PCR; TCRdb's copy has only in-frame clones and leaves some out. The sample lists more than 550,000 clones, about 90% occurring once. The rearrangement uses TRBV5-1 and TRBJ2-5; 10 bases line up with TRBD1. The J call may be incorrect, as the DNA end agrees better with TRBJ2-7. The sequence came from a man between 18 and 29 years old in good health. Some clones in this sample may be carry-over from other donors' samples. The sequenced sample was memory CD8+ T cells from PBMCs. The sample's subset: CD45RO+ cells pooled with CCR7-negative TemRA cells. CDR3 region: CASSYGTGVTYEQYF. The CDR3 region has the DNA TGCGCCAGCAGCTACGGGACAGGGGTAACCTACGAGCAGTACTTC.